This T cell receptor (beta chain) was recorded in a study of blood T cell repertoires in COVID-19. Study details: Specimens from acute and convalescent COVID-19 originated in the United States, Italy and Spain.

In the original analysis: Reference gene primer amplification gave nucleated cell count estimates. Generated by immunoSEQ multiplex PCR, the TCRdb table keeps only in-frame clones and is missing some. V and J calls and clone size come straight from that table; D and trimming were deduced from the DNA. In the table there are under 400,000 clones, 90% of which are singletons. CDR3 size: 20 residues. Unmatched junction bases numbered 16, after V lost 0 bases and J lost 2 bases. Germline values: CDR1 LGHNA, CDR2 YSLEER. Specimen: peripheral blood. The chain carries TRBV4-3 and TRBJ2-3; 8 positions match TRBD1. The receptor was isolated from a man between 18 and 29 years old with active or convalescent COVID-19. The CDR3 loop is CASSQEDRVYVGGFTDTQYF. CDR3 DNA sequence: TGCGCCAGCAGCCAAGAGGACAGGGTCTACGTCGGAGGTTTCACAGATACGCAGTATTTT.